Presented here are 16 T cell receptor beta chains from one specimen sequenced in a study of T cell responses to AZD1222 COVID-19 vaccine. This table comes from immunoSEQ multiplex PCR, and its TCRdb copy is limited to in-frame clones, with some not included. The sample carries about 130,000 clones, approximately 83% recorded once. The sample was peripheral blood, taken on day 0 of AZD1222 vaccination. The receptors derive from an adult in good health.

The V gene is TRBV3-1 (or the pseudogene TRBV3-2), the J gene TRBJ1-2; 7 positions agree with TRBD1. Germline trimming cut 5 bases from V and 6 bases from J; bases unmatched to any gene: 6. Germline loops: CDR1 LGHDT, CDR2 YNNKEL (reference sequence). The CDR3 spans 13 residues. CDR3 sequence: CASSFRDRDGYTF. CDR3 sequence (DNA): TGTGCCAGCAGCTTCCGGGACAGAGATGGCTACACCTTC.

The chain is built from TRBV6-6 and TRBJ2-1, with D perhaps TRBD1 or TRBD2 (6 bases each). With 8 bases removed from V and 7 bases from J, the gap between germline ends came to 24 bases. The CDR3 spans 16 residues. In germline, CDR1 is MNHNY, CDR2 SVGAGI (reference sequence). The CDR3 loop is CASRGPGDGRSNEQFF. The CDR3 DNA is TGTGCCAGCCGGGGGCCCGGGGACGGAAGATCGAATGAGCAGTTCTTC.

The rearrangement joins TRBV2 to TRBJ1-1; D remains ambiguous. CDR3 length: 13 amino acids. V was shortened by 2 bases and J by 0 bases, with 4 bases between the two germline ends. Germline V CDR1 and CDR2: SNHLY, FYNNEI. The CDR3 nucleotides are TGTGCCAGCAGTGAACGGATGAACACTGAAGCTTTCTTT. Amino acid sequence: CASSERMNTEAFF.

The J gene is TRBJ1-2, the V gene TRBV5-4; D unresolved. Germline V gene sequence: CDR1 SGHNT, CDR2 YYREEE (reference sequence). Trimming shortened V by 4 bases and J by 4 bases, and 17 bases separated the two germline ends. The length of the CDR3 is 15 residues. CDR3 nucleotides: TGTGCCAGCAGCGCCCCCCGGGTGGTCGGCTATGGCTACACCTTC. Protein: CASSAPRVVGYGYTF.

This clone came up once. V gene TRBV21-1 combines with J gene TRBJ1-5. TRBV21-1 is a recognized pseudogene. The CDR3 runs to 17 residues. CDR3 nucleotides: TGTGCCAGCAGCAAAGTCAGGAGGGTTTGCGGCAATCAGCCCCAGCATTTT. Protein product: CASSKVRRVCGNQPQHF.

V is TRBV10-3 and J is TRBJ2-7, with 14 bases aligning to TRBD2. Germline lookup yields CDR1 ENHRY and CDR2 SYGVKD. Trimming cost V 3 bases and J 7 bases; bases outside gene matches: 14. The CDR3 is 18 residues long. The CDR3 sequence is CAISDPGLAGGPSGEQYF. The CDR3 DNA reads TGTGCCATCAGTGATCCCGGACTAGCGGGAGGCCCTTCGGGTGAGCAGTACTTC.

V usage is TRBV3-1 (or the pseudogene TRBV3-2) and J usage is TRBJ2-1, with 16 bases fitting TRBD2. In germline, CDR1 is LGHDT, CDR2 YNNKEL (reference sequence). CDR3 length: 19 amino acids. Germline trimming cut 6 bases from V and 2 bases from J; bases unmatched to any gene: 10. The CDR3 region is CASRLPGLAGGPPYNEQFF. The CDR3 DNA is TGTGCCAGCAGACTCCCGGGACTAGCGGGGGGGCCCCCCTACAATGAGCAGTTCTTC.

The rearrangement joins TRBV5-1 to TRBJ1-2; TRBD1 matches at 8 bases. In germline, CDR1 is SGHRS, CDR2 YFSETQ. With V trimmed by 4 bases and J by 10 bases, 9 bases remained unmatched. This CDR3 region has 13 residues. The CDR3 protein is CASSRDRYENYTF. CDR3 bases: TGCGCCAGCAGCAGGGACAGGTACGAGAACTACACCTTC. Complete variable domain (other parts from reference TRBV5-1 and TRBJ1-2): KAGVTQTPRYLIKTRGQQVTLSCSPISGHRSVSWYQQTPGQGLQFLFEYFSETQRNKGNFPGRFSGRQFSNSRSEMNVSTLELGDSALYLCASSRDRYENYTFGSGTRLTVV.

The chain links TRBV9 to TRBJ1-2, with TRBD1 matching 7 bases. The CDR3 is 16 residues long. V gave up 1 base and J gave up 5 bases; unmatched junction bases: 11. Looked up from germline, CDR1 is SGDLS and CDR2 is YYNGEE. The CDR3 sequence: CASSVTPGTEPYGYTF. CDR3 nucleotides: TGTGCCAGCAGCGTAACCCCCGGGACAGAACCGTATGGCTACACCTTC.

The chain employs TRBV6-5 and TRBJ1-1, with a possible D match to TRBD1 (5 bases). Trimming shortened V by 5 bases and J by 1 base, and 11 bases separated the two germline ends. Germline-derived CDR1 and CDR2 are MNHEY and SVGAGI. The CDR3 runs to 14 residues. CDR3 DNA: TGTGCCAGCAGTCCCCCAAGGGGGAACACTGAAGCTTTCTTT. Encoded protein: CASSPPRGNTEAFF.

The J gene is TRBJ2-7, the V gene TRBV10-3, with D possibly matching TRBD2 (6 bases). The CDR3 is 12 residues long. Trimming cost V 3 bases and J 4 bases, with 7 bases left between them. Germline loops: CDR1 ENHRY, CDR2 SYGVKD. The chain's CDR3 is CAISDGRYEQYF. CDR3 DNA sequence: TGTGCCATCAGTGACGGGAGATACGAGCAGTACTTC.

The V gene is TRBV24-1, the J gene TRBJ1-5; no clear D. V shed 12 bases and J shed 5 bases, with 10 bases lying between them. Germline V gene lookup returns CDR1 KGHDR and CDR2 SFDVKD. This CDR3 spans 11 amino acids. CDR3 nucleotide sequence: TGTGCCCACCAACTAGATCAGCCCCAGCATTTT. Amino acid sequence: CAHQLDQPQHF.

The chain has TRBV4-1 and TRBJ2-3; D remains unclear. V was clipped by 4 bases and J by 6 bases, with 17 bases between them. This CDR3 is built from 15 residues. Germline-derived CDR1 and CDR2 are MGHRA and YSYEKL. Written as DNA, the CDR3 is TGCGCCAGCAGCCTTGGGCCGCTGCCGGCCGATACGCAGTATTTT. It encodes CASSLGPLPADTQYF.

The CDR3 nucleotides are TGTGCCAGCAGTTTATCGACGGGAGCAGATACGCAGTATTTT. Translation: CASSLSTGADTQYF. The V call is TRBV27, the J call TRBJ2-3; D possibly corresponds to TRBD2 (6 bases). The CDR3 sequence is 14 residues long. The V end lost 0 bases, the J end lost 4 bases, and 8 bases lay between the germline ends. Germline CDR1 is MNHEY and CDR2 is SMNVEV (reference sequence).

V and J are TRBV21-1 and TRBJ1-5; TRBD1 is the table's D call, not checked against the DNA. TRBV21-1 is termed a pseudogene. The CDR3 is made up of 18 amino acids. The CDR3 sequence: CASSETEETDRCNQPQHF. DNA of the CDR3: TGTGCCAGCAGCGAAACGGAAGAGACAGACCGTTGCAATCAGCCCCAGCATTTT.

This chain joins TRBV4-1 and TRBJ1-5, with D hard to call. Germline V gene sequence: CDR1 MGHRA, CDR2 YSYEKL. V lost 2 bases and J 4 bases, leaving 9 bases between the germline ends. CDR3 size: 14 residues. The CDR3 sequence: CASSQWNANQPQHF. CDR3 DNA: TGCGCCAGCAGCCAATGGAATGCTAATCAGCCCCAGCATTTT.